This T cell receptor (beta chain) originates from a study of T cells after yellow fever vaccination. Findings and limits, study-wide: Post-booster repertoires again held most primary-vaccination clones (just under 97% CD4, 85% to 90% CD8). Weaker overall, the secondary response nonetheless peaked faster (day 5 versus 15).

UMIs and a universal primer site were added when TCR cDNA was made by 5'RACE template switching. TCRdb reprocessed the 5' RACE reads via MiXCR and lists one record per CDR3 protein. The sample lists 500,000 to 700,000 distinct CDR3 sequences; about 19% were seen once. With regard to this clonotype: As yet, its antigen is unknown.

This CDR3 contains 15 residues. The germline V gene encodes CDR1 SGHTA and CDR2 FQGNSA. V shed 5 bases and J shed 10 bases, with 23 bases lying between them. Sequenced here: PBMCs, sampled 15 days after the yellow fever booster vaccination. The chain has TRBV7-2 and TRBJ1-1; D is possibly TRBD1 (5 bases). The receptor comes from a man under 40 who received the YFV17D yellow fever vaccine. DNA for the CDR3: TGTGCCAGCAGCCCAACCCTCACAATGGGGGGTGGAGCTTTCTTT. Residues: CASSPTLTMGGGAFF.